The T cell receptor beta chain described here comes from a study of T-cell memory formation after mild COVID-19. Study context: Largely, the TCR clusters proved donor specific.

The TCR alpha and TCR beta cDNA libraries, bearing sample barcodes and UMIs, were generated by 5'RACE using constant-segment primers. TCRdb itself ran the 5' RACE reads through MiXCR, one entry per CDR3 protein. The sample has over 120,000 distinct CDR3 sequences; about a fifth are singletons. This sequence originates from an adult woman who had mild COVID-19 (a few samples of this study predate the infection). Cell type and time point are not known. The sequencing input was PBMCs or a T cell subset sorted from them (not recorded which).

The CDR3: CASSLTTGASYEQYF. The DNA for the CDR3 is TGTGCCAGCAGCCTAACGACAGGGGCCTCCTACGAGCAGTACTTC. The genes are TRBV11-1 and TRBJ2-7; 8 bases are shared with TRBD1. Germline lookup yields CDR1 SGHAT and CDR2 FQDESV (reference sequence). The CDR3 spans 15 residues. The trim removed 5 bases at V and 0 bases at J, leaving 6 bases unmatched.